What follows are 13 T cell receptor beta chains derived from one specimen sequenced in a study of T cell responses to AZD1222 COVID-19 vaccine. The table came from immunoSEQ multiplex PCR; TCRdb's copy has only in-frame clones and leaves some out. The table records about 140,000 clones, 80% to 95% of them present only once. The source was peripheral blood, collected 28 days after the second AZD1222 dose. Receptor source: an adult who received the AZD1222 COVID-19 vaccine.

The V call is TRBV28, the J call TRBJ2-7, with TRBD2 matching 11 bases. The CDR3 is 18 amino acids. CDR1 is MDHEN and CDR2 is SYDVKM in the germline V gene. The ends lost 3 bases at V and 1 base at J; junction bases unmatched: 11. The CDR3 spells CASSFGLAGALGSYEQYF. The CDR3 DNA reads as TGTGCCAGCAGTTTTGGACTAGCGGGCGCTTTGGGGTCCTACGAGCAGTACTTC. Complete variable domain (other parts from reference TRBV28 and TRBJ2-7): DVKVTQSSRYLVKRTGEKVFLECVQDMDHENMFWYRQDPGLGLRLIYFSYDVKMKEKGDIPEGYSVSREKKERFSLILESASTNQTSMYLCASSFGLAGALGSYEQYFGPGTRLTVT.

The rearrangement uses TRBV7-3 and TRBJ1-1, with TRBD1 matching 8 bases. The germline V gene has CDR1 SGHTA and CDR2 FQGTGA. This CDR3 region has 15 residues. Trimming removed 3 bases from V and 1 base from J; junction bases left unmatched: 4. Here the CDR3 reads CASSLGGQGNTEAFF. CDR3 in DNA: TGTGCCAGCAGCTTGGGAGGACAGGGGAACACTGAAGCTTTCTTT.

This clone has only one observation. The chain employs TRBV2 and TRBJ1-3; no clear D gene. This CDR3 spans 11 amino acids. Per germline, CDR1 SNHLY and CDR2 FYNNEI. Trimming cost V 8 bases and J 4 bases, with 6 bases left between them. Written as DNA, the CDR3 is TGTGCCAGCTCGGGGGGAAACACCATATATTTT. Protein sequence: CASSGGNTIYF. Supplemented by reference TRBV2 and TRBJ1-3, the full variable domain reads EPEVTQTPSHQVTQMGQEVILRCVPISNHLYFYWYRQILGQKVEFLVSFYNNEISEKSEIFDDQFSVERPDGSNFTLKIRSTKLEDSAMYFCASSGGNTIYFGEGSWLTVV.

This rearrangement joins TRBV10-3 to TRBJ1-2; no clear D. V was pared by 6 bases and J by 8 bases, with 16 bases between. The CDR3 has 13 residues. CDR1 is ENHRY and CDR2 is SYGVKD in the germline V gene. The CDR3 protein is CAIRVSGSWGYTF. In DNA form, the CDR3 reads TGTGCCATCAGGGTCAGCGGGAGTTGGGGCTACACCTTC.

The chain carries TRBV5-1 and TRBJ2-1, with 13 bases that match TRBD2. The V segment lost 3 bases and the J segment 4 bases; nucleotides outside the gene matches: 13. The CDR3 extends over 19 amino acids. Germline assignment: CDR1 SGHRS and CDR2 YFSETQ. This CDR3 is CASSSSGTSGKTLYNEQFF. CDR3 in DNA: TGCGCCAGCAGCTCATCCGGGACTAGCGGGAAAACCTTATACAATGAGCAGTTCTTC.

The chain employs TRBV19 and TRBJ1-5, with D possibly TRBD1 on 6 matching bases. The germline gives CDR1 LNHDA, CDR2 SQIVND (reference sequence). The CDR3 has 16 amino acids. Trimming pared 3 bases from V and 3 bases from J, leaving 15 bases between. CDR3 in amino acids: CASSMSVGGDNQPQHF. CDR3 sequence (DNA): TGTGCCAGTAGTATGAGTGTAGGGGGGGACAATCAGCCCCAGCATTTT. Combining the CDR3 with reference TRBV19 and TRBJ1-5 gives the whole variable domain DGGITQSPKYLFRKEGQNVTLSCEQNLNHDAMYWYRQDPGQGLRLIYYSQIVNDFQKGDIAEGYSVSREKKESFPLTVTSAQKNPTAFYLCASSMSVGGDNQPQHFGDGTRLSIL.

V usage is TRBV6-6 and J usage is TRBJ2-1, with 11 bases aligning to TRBD2. Germline V gene data show CDR1 as MNHNY and CDR2 as SVGAGI (reference sequence). This CDR3 spans 17 amino acids. The V and J ends lost 6 bases and 2 bases, in that order; junction bases with no gene match: 9. The CDR3: CASRRLFSGRAYNEQFF. In DNA form, the CDR3 reads TGTGCCAGCAGGCGACTTTTTAGCGGGAGGGCCTACAATGAGCAGTTCTTC.

The CDR3 loop is CAISGDRVLYGYTF. The CDR3, as DNA: TGTGCCATCAGCGGCGACAGGGTCCTCTATGGCTACACCTTC. The chain is built from TRBV10-3 and TRBJ1-2, with TRBD1 identical over 7 bases. CDR1 and CDR2 from the germline V gene are ENHRY and SYGVKD. This CDR3 is 14 amino acids long. V was pared by 6 bases and J by 4 bases, with 8 bases of the junction left unmatched.

The V gene is TRBV11-1, the J gene TRBJ1-3; 10 bases are a match to TRBD1. Looked up from germline, CDR1 is SGHAT and CDR2 is FQDESV (reference sequence). V gave up 5 bases and J gave up 3 bases; unmatched junction bases: 4. The CDR3 extends over 15 amino acids. CDR3 sequence: CASSGDRGLGNTIYF. CDR3 DNA: TGTGCCAGCAGCGGAGACAGGGGGCTTGGAAACACCATATATTTT.

This chain links TRBV27 with TRBJ2-5; 12 nucleotides agree with TRBD2. J lost 5 bases, V lost 3 bases, and 1 base had no gene match. Germline CDR1 reads MNHEY; CDR2 reads SMNVEV (reference sequence). The CDR3 runs to 14 residues. DNA of the CDR3: TGTGCCAGCAGTTTTCTAGCGGGGGGGGAGACCCAGTACTTC. Encoded protein: CASSFLAGGETQYF.

CDR3 residues: CASSKIGYSNQPQHF. The CDR3 bases are TGTGCCAGCAGCAAAATTGGATATAGCAATCAGCCCCAGCATTTT. The chain combines TRBV9 with TRBJ1-5; unclear D gene. The germline CDR1 and CDR2 sequences are SGDLS and YYNGEE. CDR3 length: 15 residues. Trimming shortened V by 4 bases and J by 0 bases, and 11 bases separated the two germline ends.

This clone was detected once. V and J are TRBV28 and TRBJ1-5, with a possible D match to TRBD1 (6 bases). The germline gives CDR1 MDHEN, CDR2 SYDVKM. With 6 bases removed from V and 0 bases from J, the gap between germline ends came to 9 bases. The CDR3 extends over 14 amino acids. For the CDR3, the DNA is TGTGCCAGCAGACAGGGTTATAGCAATCAGCCCCAGCATTTT. Translating it yields CASRQGYSNQPQHF.

The chain links TRBV27 to TRBJ2-2, with a weak D call TRBD2 (5 bases). From germline, CDR1 is MNHEY and CDR2 SMNVEV (reference sequence). The CDR3 totals 15 residues. V was trimmed by 8 bases and J by 2 bases, leaving 15 bases between them. CDR3 residues: CASGRTAGNTGELFF. Written as DNA, the CDR3 is TGTGCCAGCGGTAGGACTGCGGGTAACACCGGGGAGCTGTTTTTT.